What follows is one TCR beta chain and its context. This specimen comes from a study of blood T cell repertoires in COVID-19. Study-level background: The samples span acute and convalescent COVID-19 from the United States, Italy and Spain. PBMCs, B-cell-depleted T cells, or T cells provided the cDNA or gDNA that made up the material.

Original analysis: Amplification of reference gene primers provided the estimated nucleated cell counts. Only in-frame clones appear in the TCRdb table, and some are missing; sequencing was by immunoSEQ multiplex PCR. From that table come the V and J calls and clone size; the DNA was used to work out D and trimming. Seen here are approximately 260,000 clones, 84% observed once, and the top ten hold roughly 8.6%. Between the trimmed V and J ends, which lost 0 bases and 4 bases, there was a span of 9 bases. The length of the CDR3 is 15 residues. The germline V gene encodes CDR1 WNHNN and CDR2 SYGVQD (reference sequence).

The source of this sequence is a human donor in a cohort sampled during active COVID-19. The chain has TRBV10-1 and TRBJ2-2; a possible D gene is TRBD2 (5 bases). Sequences were obtained from peripheral blood. CDR3 sequence (DNA): TGCGCCAGCAGTGAGTCGGCCCTAGCCACCGGGGAGCTGTTTTTT. Its translation: CASSESALATGELFF.